The clone carrying this T cell receptor (beta chain) occurred a few times. The sample holds other DNA sequences that translate to the same CDR3. The sample originates from a study of blood T cell repertoires in COVID-19. As for the study in general: Specimens from acute and convalescent COVID-19 originated in the United States, Italy and Spain. PBMCs, B-cell-depleted T cells, or T cells provided the cDNA or gDNA that made up the material.

Original data processing: Researchers report that nucleated cell counts were estimated from reference gene primer amplification. TCRdb's table, derived via immunoSEQ multiplex PCR, lists solely in-frame clones and lacks some. D and trimming were read from the DNA, whereas the V and J calls and clone size are those reported in that table. The sample lists about 240,000 clones, 75% to 85% occurring once. This clonotype was obtained from a woman between 55 and 75 years old with active or convalescent COVID-19. Sequenced input: peripheral blood.

The CDR3 DNA reads TGTGCCAGTAGTCCAGGACAGGGTGCCTACGAGCAGTACTTC. Its translation: CASSPGQGAYEQYF. The chain combines TRBV19 with TRBJ2-7, with 8 bases that match TRBD1. CDR1 is LNHDA, CDR2 SQIVND, per germline (reference sequence). V was pared by 5 bases and J by 2 bases, with 5 bases of the junction left unmatched. The CDR3 is 14 residues long.